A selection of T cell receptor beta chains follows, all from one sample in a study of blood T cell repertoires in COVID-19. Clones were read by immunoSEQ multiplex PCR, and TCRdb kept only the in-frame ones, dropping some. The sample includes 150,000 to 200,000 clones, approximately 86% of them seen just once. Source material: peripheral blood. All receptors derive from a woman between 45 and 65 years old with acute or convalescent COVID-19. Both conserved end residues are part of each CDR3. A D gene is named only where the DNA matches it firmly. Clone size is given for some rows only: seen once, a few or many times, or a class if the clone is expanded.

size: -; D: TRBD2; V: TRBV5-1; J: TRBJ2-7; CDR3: CASSLAGTSYEQYF; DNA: TGCGCCAGCAGCCTCGCCGGGACTAGCTACGAGCAGTACTTC
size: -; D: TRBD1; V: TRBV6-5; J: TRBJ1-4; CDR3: CASSFFRGRDEKLFF; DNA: TGTGCCAGCAGTTTCTTCAGGGGGCGCGATGAAAAACTGTTTTTT
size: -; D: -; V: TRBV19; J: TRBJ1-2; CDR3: CASSPFDRLYGYTF; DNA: TGTGCCAGTAGTCCTTTTGACAGGCTCTATGGCTACACCTTC
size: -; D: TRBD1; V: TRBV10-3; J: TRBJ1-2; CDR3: CALTGELARGYTF; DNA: TGTGCCCTAACAGGGGAGCTGGCGAGAGGCTACACCTTC
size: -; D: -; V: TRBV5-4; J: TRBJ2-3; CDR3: CASSLGGTSAQYF; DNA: TGTGCCAGCAGCTTGGGGGGGACATCGGCGCAGTATTTT
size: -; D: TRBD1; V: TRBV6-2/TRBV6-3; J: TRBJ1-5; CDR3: CASSYEGQSNQPQHF; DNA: TGTGCCAGCAGTTACGAGGGACAGAGCAATCAGCCCCAGCATTTT
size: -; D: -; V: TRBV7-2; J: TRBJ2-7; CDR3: CASSFDRSDEQYF; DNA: TGTGCCAGCAGCTTTGACAGGTCCGACGAGCAGTACTTC
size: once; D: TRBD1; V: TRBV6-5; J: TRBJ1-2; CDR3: CASSHRQGNYGYTF; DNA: TGTGCCAGCAGTCACCGACAGGGCAACTATGGCTACACCTTC
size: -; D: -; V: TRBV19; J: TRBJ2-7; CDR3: CASSPVRTESSYEQYF; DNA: TGTGCCAGTAGTCCTGTGCGGACAGAAAGCTCCTACGAGCAGTACTTC
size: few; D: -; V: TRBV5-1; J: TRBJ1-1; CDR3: CASSSSGYSTEAFF; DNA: TGCGCCAGCAGCTCCTCAGGGTACTCCACTGAAGCTTTCTTT
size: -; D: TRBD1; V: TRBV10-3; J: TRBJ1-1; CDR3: CAISDVQGIEAFF; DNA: TGTGCCATCAGCGATGTACAGGGGATTGAAGCTTTCTTT
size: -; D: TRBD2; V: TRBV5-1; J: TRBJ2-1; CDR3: CASSLEVAGHYNEQFF; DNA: TGCGCCAGCAGCTTGGAGGTAGCGGGGCACTACAATGAGCAGTTCTTC
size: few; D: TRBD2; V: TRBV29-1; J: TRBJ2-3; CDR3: CSASSGSTDTQYF; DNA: TGCAGCGCGTCTAGCGGAAGCACAGATACGCAGTATTTT
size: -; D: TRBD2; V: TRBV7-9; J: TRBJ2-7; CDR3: CASSLSGASYEQYF; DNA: TGTGCCAGCAGCTTAAGCGGGGCCTCCTACGAGCAGTACTTC
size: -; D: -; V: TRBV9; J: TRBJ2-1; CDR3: CASSLAASALREQFF; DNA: TGTGCCAGCAGCTTGGCGGCTAGCGCCCTACGGGAGCAGTTCTTC
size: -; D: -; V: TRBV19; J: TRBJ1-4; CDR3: CASSIWGATNEKLFF; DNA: TGTGCCAGTAGTATATGGGGGGCAACTAATGAAAAACTGTTTTTT
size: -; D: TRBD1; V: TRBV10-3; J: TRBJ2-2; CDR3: CATQDGTGNTGELFF; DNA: TGTGCCACCCAGGATGGGACAGGGAATACCGGGGAGCTGTTTTTT
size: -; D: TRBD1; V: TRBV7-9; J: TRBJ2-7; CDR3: CASSLAGQGVSSYEQYF; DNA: TGTGCCAGCAGCTTAGCGGGACAGGGCGTAAGCTCCTACGAGCAGTACTTC
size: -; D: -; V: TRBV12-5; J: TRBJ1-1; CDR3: CASAGLPGSTEAFF; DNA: TGTGCTAGTGCCGGACTGCCGGGCTCCACTGAAGCTTTCTTT
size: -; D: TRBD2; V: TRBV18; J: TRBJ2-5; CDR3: CASSPGTSGGQETQYF; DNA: TGTGCCAGCTCACCCGGGACTAGCGGGGGCCAAGAGACCCAGTACTTC
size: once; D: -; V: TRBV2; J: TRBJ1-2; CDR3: CASSEVIDSGLVYGYTF; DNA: TGTGCCAGCAGTGAAGTCATTGACAGTGGGTTGGTCTATGGCTACACCTTC
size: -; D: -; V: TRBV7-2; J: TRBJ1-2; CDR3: CASSSKGVYGYTF; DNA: TGTGCCAGCAGCTCCAAGGGGGTGTATGGCTACACCTTC
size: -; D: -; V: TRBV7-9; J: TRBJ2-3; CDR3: CASSPPLSSTDTQYF; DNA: TGTGCCAGCAGCCCCCCCCTATCCAGCACAGATACGCAGTATTTT
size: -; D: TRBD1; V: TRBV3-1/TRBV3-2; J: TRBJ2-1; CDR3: CASSQEGVFGQGALGSYNEQFF; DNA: TGTGCCAGCAGCCAAGAGGGGGTCTTCGGACAGGGGGCATTAGGTTCCTACAATGAGCAGTTCTTC
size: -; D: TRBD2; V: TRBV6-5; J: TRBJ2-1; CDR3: CASSMGLAPDEQFF; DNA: TGTGCCAGCAGCATGGGACTAGCCCCCGATGAGCAGTTCTTC
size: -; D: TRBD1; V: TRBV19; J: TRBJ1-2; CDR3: CATGQGAEGYTF; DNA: TGTGCCACCGGACAGGGGGCGGAAGGCTACACCTTC
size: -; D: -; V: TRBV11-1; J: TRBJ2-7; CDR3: CASSLAGTNSYEQYF; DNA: TGTGCCAGCAGCTTAGCCGGGACAAACTCCTACGAGCAGTACTTC
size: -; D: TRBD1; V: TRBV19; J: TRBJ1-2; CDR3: CASSIEQGYYGYTF; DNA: TGTGCCAGTAGTATAGAACAGGGGTACTATGGCTACACCTTC
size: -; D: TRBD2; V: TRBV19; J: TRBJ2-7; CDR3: CASSSGSSAYEQYF; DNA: TGTGCCAGTAGTAGCGGGAGTTCGGCCTACGAGCAGTACTTC
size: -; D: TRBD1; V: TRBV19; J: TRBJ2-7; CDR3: CASSISGTGRDEQYF; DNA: TGTGCCAGTAGTATATCTGGGACAGGGAGAGACGAGCAGTACTTC
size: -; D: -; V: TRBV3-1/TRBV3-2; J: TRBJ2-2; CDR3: CASSQSGTGELFF; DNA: TGTGCCAGCAGCCAATCCGGGACCGGGGAGCTGTTTTTT
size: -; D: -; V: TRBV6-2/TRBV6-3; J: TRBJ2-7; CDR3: CASSLDIYSYEQYF; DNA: TGTGCCAGCAGTTTAGACATATACTCCTACGAGCAGTACTTC
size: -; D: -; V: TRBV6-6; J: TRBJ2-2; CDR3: CASNSLTSNTGELFF; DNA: TGTGCCAGCAACAGCCTAACCTCGAACACCGGGGAGCTGTTTTTT
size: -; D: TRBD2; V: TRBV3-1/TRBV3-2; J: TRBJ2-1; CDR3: CASSQDQLAGGADGIEQFF; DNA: TGTGCCAGCAGCCAAGATCAACTAGCGGGGGGGGCAGACGGCATTGAGCAGTTCTTC
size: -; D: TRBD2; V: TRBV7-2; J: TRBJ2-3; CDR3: CASSPLGLAVTDTQYF; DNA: TGTGCCAGCAGCCCGCTGGGACTAGCGGTCACAGATACGCAGTATTTT
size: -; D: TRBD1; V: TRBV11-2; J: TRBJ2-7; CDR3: CASSLQTGVIEQYF; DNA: TGTGCCAGCAGCTTACAGACAGGGGTAATCGAGCAGTACTTC
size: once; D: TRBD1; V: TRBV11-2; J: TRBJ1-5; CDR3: CASSRQGDNQPQHF; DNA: TGTGCCAGCAGCCGACAGGGGGACAATCAGCCCCAGCATTTT
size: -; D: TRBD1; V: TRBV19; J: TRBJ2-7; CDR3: CASSIGQGVYEQYF; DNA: TGTGCCAGTAGTATAGGACAGGGGGTCTACGAGCAGTACTTC
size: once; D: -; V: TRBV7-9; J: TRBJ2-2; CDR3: CASFGGNTGELFF; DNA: TGTGCCAGCTTCGGCGGGAACACCGGGGAGCTGTTTTTT
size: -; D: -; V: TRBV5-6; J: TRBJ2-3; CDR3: CASSLYSGGSTDTQYF; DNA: TGTGCCAGCAGCTTGTACTCTGGAGGGAGCACAGATACGCAGTATTTT
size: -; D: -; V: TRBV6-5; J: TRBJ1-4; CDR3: CASSSRGGRDEKLFF; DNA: TGTGCCAGCAGCTCCCGGGGGGGGCGCGATGAAAAACTGTTTTTT
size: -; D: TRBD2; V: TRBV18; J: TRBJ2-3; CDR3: CASSPPSGRVPDTQYF; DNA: TGTGCCAGCTCACCACCAAGCGGGAGAGTCCCAGATACGCAGTATTTT
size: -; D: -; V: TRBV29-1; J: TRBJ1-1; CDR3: CSVEQDMNTEAFF; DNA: TGCAGCGTTGAGCAGGACATGAACACTGAAGCTTTCTTT
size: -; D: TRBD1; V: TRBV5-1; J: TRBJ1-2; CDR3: CASSLPTGDYGYTF; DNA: TGCGCCAGCAGCTTGCCTACAGGGGACTATGGCTACACCTTC
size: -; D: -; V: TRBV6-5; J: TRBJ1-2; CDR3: CATQRAGLNYGYTF; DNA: TGTGCCACGCAGCGGGCGGGGCTTAACTATGGCTACACCTTC
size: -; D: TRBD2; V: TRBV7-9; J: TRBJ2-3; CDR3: CASTQFGLAGGLYSTDTQYF; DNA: TGTGCCAGCACCCAATTCGGACTAGCGGGAGGGCTCTATAGCACAGATACGCAGTATTTT
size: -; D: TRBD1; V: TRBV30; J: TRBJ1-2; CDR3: CAWIITGTGGAGYTF; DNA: TGTGCCTGGATCATAACCGGGACAGGGGGCGCCGGCTACACCTTC
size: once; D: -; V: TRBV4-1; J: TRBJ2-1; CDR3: CASSSRGNNEQFF; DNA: TGCGCCAGCAGCTCCCGGGGTAACAATGAGCAGTTCTTC
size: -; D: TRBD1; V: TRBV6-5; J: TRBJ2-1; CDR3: CASSFGQGNEQFF; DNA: TGTGCCAGCAGTTTTGGACAGGGGAATGAGCAGTTCTTC
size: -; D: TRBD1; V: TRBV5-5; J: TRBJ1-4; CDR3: CASSLGGWDEKLFF; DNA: TGTGCCAGCAGCTTAGGGGGCTGGGATGAAAAACTGTTTTTT
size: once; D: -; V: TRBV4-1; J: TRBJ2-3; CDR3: CASSQDLTGDGTDTQYF; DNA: TGCGCCAGCAGCCAAGATCTGACGGGAGATGGTACAGATACGCAGTATTTT